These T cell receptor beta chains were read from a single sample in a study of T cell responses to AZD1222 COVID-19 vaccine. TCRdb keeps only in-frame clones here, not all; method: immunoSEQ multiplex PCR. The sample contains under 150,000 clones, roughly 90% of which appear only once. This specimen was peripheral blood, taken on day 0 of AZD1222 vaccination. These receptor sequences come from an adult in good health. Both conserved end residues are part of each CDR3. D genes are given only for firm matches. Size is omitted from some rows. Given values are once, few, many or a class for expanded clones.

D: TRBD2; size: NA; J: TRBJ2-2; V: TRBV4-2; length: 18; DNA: TGTGCCAGCAGCCAAGAGGAGGGCCTAGCGGGAGGTATCGGGGAGCTGTTTTTT; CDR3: CASSQEEGLAGGIGELFF
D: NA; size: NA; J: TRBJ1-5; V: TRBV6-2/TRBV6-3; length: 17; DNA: TGTGCCAGCAGTTACGGGGGGGGCCAGACTAGCAATCAGCCCCAGCATTTT; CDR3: CASSYGGGQTSNQPQHF
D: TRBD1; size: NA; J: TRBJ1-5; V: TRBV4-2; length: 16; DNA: TGTGCCAGCAGCCAAGGTTGGCAGGGGGGGGGTCGGACCCAGCATTTT; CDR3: CASSQGWQGGGRTQHF
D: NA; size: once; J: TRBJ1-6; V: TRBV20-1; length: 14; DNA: TGCAGTGCTAGTGGAGGGGGTAATAATTCACCCCTCCACTTT; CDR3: CSASGGGNNSPLHF
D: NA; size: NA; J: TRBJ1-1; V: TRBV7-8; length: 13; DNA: TGTGCCAGCAGCTTAGCGAGGGCAGCTGAAGCTTTCTTT; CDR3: CASSLARAAEAFF
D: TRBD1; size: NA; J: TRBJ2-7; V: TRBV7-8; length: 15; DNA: TGTGCCAGCAGCACCGGGACAGGGCTATGGTACGAGCAGTACTTC; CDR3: CASSTGTGLWYEQYF
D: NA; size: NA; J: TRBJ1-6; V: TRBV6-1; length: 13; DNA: TGTGCCAGCAGTGAAGGGGGGAAGACACCCCTCCACTTT; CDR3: CASSEGGKTPLHF
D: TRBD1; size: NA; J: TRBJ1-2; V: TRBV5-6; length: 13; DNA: TGTGCCAGCAGCTACAATGGCGACAGGGGGTACACCTTC; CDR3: CASSYNGDRGYTF
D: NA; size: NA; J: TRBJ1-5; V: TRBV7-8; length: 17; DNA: TGTGCCAGCAGCTGGGGAGGGGACGCCCGATGGGATCAGCCCCAGCATTTT; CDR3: CASSWGGDARWDQPQHF
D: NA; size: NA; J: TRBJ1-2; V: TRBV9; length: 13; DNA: TGTGCCAGCAGCGTAGAGGGGAGCGATGGCTACACCTTC; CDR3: CASSVEGSDGYTF
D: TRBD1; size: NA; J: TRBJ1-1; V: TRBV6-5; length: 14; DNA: TGTGCCAGCAGTATGACAGGGAGGGGCACTGAAGCTTTCTTT; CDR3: CASSMTGRGTEAFF
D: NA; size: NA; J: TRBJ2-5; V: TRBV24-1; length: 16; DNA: TGTGCCACTAGAGGAGAGGCAGGAACCAAGGGAGAGACCCAGTACTTC; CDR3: CATRGEAGTKGETQYF
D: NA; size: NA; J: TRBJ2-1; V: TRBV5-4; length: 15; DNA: TGTGCCAGCAGCTTGTGGGCGGGAACCTACAATGAGCAGTTCTTC; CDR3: CASSLWAGTYNEQFF
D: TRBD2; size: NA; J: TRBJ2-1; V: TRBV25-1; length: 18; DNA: TGTGCCAGCAGTGACCCAACTAGCGGGACGTTCCTCTACAATGAGCAGTTCTTC; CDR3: CASSDPTSGTFLYNEQFF
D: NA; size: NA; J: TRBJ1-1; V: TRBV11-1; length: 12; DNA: TGTGCCAGCAGCTTCGGGGACACTGAAGCTTTCTTT; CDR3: CASSFGDTEAFF
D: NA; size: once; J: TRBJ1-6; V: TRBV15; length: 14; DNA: TGTGCCACCAGTCCTTCAGGGGTCTTGTCACCCCTCCACTTT; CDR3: CATSPSGVLSPLHF
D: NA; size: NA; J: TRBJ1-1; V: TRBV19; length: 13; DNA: TGTGCCAGTAGTAGTACAGGGAACACTGAAGCTTTCTTT; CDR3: CASSSTGNTEAFF
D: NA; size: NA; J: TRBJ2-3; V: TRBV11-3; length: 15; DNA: TGTGCCAGCAGCCCAGGGGGGCTGATCACAGATACGCAGTATTTT; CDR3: CASSPGGLITDTQYF
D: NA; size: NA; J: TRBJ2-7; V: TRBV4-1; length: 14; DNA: TGCGCCAGCAACAGGATAGGACTTCCCTACGAGCAGTACTTC; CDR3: CASNRIGLPYEQYF
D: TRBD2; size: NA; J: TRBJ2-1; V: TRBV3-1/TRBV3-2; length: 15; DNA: TGTGCCAGCAGCCAAGGGCGGGAGCTTTACAATGAGCAGTTCTTC; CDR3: CASSQGRELYNEQFF
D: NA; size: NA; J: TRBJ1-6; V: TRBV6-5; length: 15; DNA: TGTGCCAGCAGTTACTCGACCGGTTCTAATTCACCCCTCCACTTT; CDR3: CASSYSTGSNSPLHF
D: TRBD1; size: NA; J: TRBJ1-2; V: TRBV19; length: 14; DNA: TGTGCCAGTAGTTCGGGACAGGGTGTCTATGGCTACACCTTC; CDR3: CASSSGQGVYGYTF
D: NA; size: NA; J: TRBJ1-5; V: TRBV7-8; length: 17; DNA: TGTGCCAGCAGCCCTCCGGGAGGGGAAATTGTCAATCAGCCCCAGCATTTT; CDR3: CASSPPGGEIVNQPQHF
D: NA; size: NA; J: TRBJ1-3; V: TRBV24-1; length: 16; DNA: TGTGCCACCAGTGAGAAGGACAGAAGCTCTGGAAACACCATATATTTT; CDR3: CATSEKDRSSGNTIYF
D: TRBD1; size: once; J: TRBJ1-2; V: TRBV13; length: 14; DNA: TGTGCCAGCAGCCCCGGTGGGACAGGCTATGGCTACACCTTC; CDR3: CASSPGGTGYGYTF
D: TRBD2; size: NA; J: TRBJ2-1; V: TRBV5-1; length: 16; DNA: TGCGCCAGCAGCTTCGGGACTAGCGGGAGTGAAAATGAGCAGTTCTTC; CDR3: CASSFGTSGSENEQFF
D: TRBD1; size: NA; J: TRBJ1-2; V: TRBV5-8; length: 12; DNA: TGTGCCAGCAAATACAGGGGGCAAGGCTACACCTTC; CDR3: CASKYRGQGYTF
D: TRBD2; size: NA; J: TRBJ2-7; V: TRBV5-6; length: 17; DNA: TGTGCCAGCAGCTTGTTGCTAGCGGGAGCTTTAGGGTACGAGCAGTACTTC; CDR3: CASSLLLAGALGYEQYF
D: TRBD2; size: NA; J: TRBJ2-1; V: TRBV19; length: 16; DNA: TGTGCCAGTAAGGCGGGAGGGCCGAGCTCCTACAATGAGCAGTTCTTC; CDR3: CASKAGGPSSYNEQFF
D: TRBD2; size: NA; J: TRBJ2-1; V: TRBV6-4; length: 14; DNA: TGTGCCAGCAGTGACGGTCGGGAGGGCAATGAGCAGTTCTTC; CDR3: CASSDGREGNEQFF
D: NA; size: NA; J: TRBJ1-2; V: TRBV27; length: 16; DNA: TGTGCCAGCAGTTTCTACCGGGACCCAGAACTCTATGGCTACACCTTC; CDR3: CASSFYRDPELYGYTF
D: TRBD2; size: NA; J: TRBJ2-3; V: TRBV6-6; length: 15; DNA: TGTGCCAGCAGTGCCAGCGGGAGGGAGACAGATACGCAGTATTTT; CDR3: CASSASGRETDTQYF
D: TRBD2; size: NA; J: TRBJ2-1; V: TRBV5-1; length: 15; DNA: TGCGCCAGCCACACCGGACTAGCGGGAGTGGATGAGCAGTTCTTC; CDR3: CASHTGLAGVDEQFF
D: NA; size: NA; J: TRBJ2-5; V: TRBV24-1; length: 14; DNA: TGTGCCACCAGTGGTCCAGGGTTACAAGAGACCCAGTACTTC; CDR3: CATSGPGLQETQYF
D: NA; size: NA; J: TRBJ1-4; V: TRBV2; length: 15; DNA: TGTGCCAGCAGCGAATCGGGGGGCGCGAATGAAAAACTGTTTTTT; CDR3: CASSESGGANEKLFF
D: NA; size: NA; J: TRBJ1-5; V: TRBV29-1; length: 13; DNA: TGCAGCGTCTCGGACAGCTACAATCAGCCCCAGCATTTT; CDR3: CSVSDSYNQPQHF
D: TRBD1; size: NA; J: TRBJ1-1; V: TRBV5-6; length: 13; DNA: TGTGCCAGCAGCTTCACAGGGGGTACTGAAGCTTTCTTT; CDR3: CASSFTGGTEAFF
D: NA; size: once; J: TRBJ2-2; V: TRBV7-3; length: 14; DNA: TGTGCCAGCAGCGCTACTAGAGACACCGGGGAGCTGTTTTTT; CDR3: CASSATRDTGELFF
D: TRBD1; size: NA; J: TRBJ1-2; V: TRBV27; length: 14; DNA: TGTGCCAGCAGATGGACAGGGGCAAGCTATGGCTACACCTTC; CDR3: CASRWTGASYGYTF
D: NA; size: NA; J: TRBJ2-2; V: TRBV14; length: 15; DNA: TGTGCCAGCAGCCAAGACTCCATCAACACCGGGGAGCTGTTTTTT; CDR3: CASSQDSINTGELFF
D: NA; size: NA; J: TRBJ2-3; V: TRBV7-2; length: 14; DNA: TGTGCCAGCAGCGGAATGGGGGCTCAAGATACGCAGTATTTT; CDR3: CASSGMGAQDTQYF
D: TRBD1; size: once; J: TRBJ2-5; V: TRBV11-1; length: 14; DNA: TGTGCCAGCAGCTTGGGACAGGGGGCGCAGACCCAGTACTTC; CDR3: CASSLGQGAQTQYF
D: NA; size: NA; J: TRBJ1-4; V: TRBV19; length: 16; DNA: TGTGCCAGTACCTCAACCGGTATGGGCCGCCTAGAAAAACTGTTTTTT; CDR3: CASTSTGMGRLEKLFF
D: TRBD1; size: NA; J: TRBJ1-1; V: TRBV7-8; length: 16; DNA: TGTGCCAGCAGCTTAGACGGGACAGGAGCAAACACTGAAGCTTTCTTT; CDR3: CASSLDGTGANTEAFF
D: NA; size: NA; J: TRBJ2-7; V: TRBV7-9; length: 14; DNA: TGTGCCAGCAGCCGGGACGGGAAGACCGACGAGCAGTACTTC; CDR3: CASSRDGKTDEQYF
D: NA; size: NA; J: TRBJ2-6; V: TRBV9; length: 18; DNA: TGTGCCAGCAGCGTGCGGCCAAGCCCACTCTCTGGGGCCAACGTCCTGACTTTC; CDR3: CASSVRPSPLSGANVLTF
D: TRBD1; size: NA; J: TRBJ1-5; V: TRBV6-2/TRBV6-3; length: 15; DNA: TGTGCCAGCAGCCGGACAGGGGGGGGCAATCAGCCCCAGCATTTT; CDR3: CASSRTGGGNQPQHF
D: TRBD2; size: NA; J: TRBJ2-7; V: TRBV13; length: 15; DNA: TGTGCCAGCAGCTCGGGGAGCGGGAACCCCTACGAGCAGTACTTC; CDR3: CASSSGSGNPYEQYF